The sequence of this T cell receptor beta chain was determined in a study of blood T cell repertoires in COVID-19. Turning to the study itself: T cells, B-cell-depleted T cells, or PBMCs provided the cDNA or gDNA that served as material.

Assay: immunoSEQ multiplex PCR; the TCRdb copy retains only in-frame clones and omits some. The table has almost 250,000 clones, 85% to 90% seen once; the top ten hold around 4%. Germline lookup yields CDR1 KGHSH and CDR2 LQKENI. Trimming cost V 6 bases and J 7 bases; bases outside gene matches: 4. This CDR3 is 13 amino acids long. Those enrolled, adults aged 18 to 89 years, came from roughly 22 US areas. Cohorts were determined from participant-reported clinical history. Sequenced material: PBMCs or T cells enriched from blood (not recorded which). The TCR sequence derives from a woman in her 30s who had recovered from COVID-19. This sequence joins TRBV18 and TRBJ2-1; 9 bases match TRBD1. The CDR3 spells CASSEGQGNEQFF. CDR3 nucleotides: TGTGCCAGCTCCGAGGGACAGGGAAATGAGCAGTTCTTC.